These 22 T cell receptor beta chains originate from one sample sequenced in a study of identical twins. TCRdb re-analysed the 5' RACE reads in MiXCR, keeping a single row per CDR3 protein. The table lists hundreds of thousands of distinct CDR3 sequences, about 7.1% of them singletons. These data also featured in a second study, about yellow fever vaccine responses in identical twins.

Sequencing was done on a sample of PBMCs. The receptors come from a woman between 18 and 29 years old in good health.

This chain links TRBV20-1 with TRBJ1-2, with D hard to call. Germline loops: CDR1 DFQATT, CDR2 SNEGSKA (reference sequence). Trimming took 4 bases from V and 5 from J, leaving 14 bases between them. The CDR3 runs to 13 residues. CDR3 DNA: TGCAGTGCTAATCCTCCCCAGGCGTATGGCTACACCTTC. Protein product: CSANPPQAYGYTF.

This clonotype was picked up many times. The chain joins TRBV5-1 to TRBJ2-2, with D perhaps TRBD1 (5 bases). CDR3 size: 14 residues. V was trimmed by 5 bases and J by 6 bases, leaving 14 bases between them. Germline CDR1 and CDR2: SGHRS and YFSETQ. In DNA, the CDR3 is TGCGCCAGCAGATATGACAGAAGCGCCGGGGAGCTGTTTTTT. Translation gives CASRYDRSAGELFF.

CDR3 bases: TGTGCCAGCAGCGCGCAAACTAGCGGCGGTGTCCAGACCCAGTACTTC. It encodes CASSAQTSGGVQTQYF. The V call is TRBV7-9, the J call TRBJ2-5; TRBD2 matches 8 bases. The CDR3 is made up of 16 amino acids. After removal of 5 bases from V and 6 bases from J, the junction contained 14 bases not matched to a gene. Germline-derived CDR1 and CDR2 are SEHNR and FQNEAQ (reference sequence). The variable domain in full, completed from reference TRBV7-9 and TRBJ2-5, reads DTGVSQNPRHKITKRGQNVTFRCDPISEHNRLYWYRQTLGQGPEFLTYFQNEAQLEKSRLLSDRFSAERPKGSFSTLEIQRTEQGDSAMYLCASSAQTSGGVQTQYFGPGTRLLVL.

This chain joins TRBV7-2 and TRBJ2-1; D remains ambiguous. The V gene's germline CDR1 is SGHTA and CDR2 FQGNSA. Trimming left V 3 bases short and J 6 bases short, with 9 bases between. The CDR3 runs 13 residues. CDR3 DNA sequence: TGTGCCAGCAGCTTTTACTGGGGCAATGAGCAGTTCTTC. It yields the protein CASSFYWGNEQFF.

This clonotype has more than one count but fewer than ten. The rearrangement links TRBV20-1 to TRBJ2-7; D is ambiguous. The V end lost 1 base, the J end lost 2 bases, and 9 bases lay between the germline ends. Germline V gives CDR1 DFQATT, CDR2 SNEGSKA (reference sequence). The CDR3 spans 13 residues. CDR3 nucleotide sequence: TGCAGTGCTAGAGCCCCAGGCACCTACGAGCAGTACTTC. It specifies CSARAPGTYEQYF.

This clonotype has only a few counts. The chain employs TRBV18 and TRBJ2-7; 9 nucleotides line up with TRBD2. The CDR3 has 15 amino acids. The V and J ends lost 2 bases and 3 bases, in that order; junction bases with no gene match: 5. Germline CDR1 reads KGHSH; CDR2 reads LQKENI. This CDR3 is CASSPKSSGNYEQYF. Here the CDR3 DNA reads TGTGCCAGCTCACCAAAGTCTAGCGGGAACTACGAGCAGTACTTC.

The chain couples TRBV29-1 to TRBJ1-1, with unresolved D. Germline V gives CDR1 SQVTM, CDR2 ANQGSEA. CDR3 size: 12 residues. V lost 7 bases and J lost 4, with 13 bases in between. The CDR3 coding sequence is TGCAGCGGGGAATGGGGAGGCACTGAAGCTTTCTTT. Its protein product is CSGEWGGTEAFF.

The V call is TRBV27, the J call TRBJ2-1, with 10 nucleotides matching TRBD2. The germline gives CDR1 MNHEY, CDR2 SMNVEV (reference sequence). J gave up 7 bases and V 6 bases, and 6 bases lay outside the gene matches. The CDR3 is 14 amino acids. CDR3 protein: CASRPSGRSNEQFF. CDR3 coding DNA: TGTGCCAGCAGGCCTAGCGGGAGATCGAATGAGCAGTTCTTC.

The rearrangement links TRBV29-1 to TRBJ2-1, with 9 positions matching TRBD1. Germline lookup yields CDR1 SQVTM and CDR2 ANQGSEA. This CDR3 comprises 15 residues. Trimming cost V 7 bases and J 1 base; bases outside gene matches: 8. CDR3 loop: CSGVGQGGSYNEQFF. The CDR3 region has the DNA TGCAGCGGCGTGGGACAGGGTGGGTCCTACAATGAGCAGTTCTTC.

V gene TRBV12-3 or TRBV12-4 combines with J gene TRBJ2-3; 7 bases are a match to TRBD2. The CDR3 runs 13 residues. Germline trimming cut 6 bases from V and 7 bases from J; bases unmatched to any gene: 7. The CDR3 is CASRPLGGNTQYF. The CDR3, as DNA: TGTGCCAGCAGACCTCTCGGGGGGAATACGCAGTATTTT.

The CDR3 spells CATSDRRHNEQFF. The CDR3 coding sequence is TGTGCCACCAGTGACCGTCGACACAATGAGCAGTTCTTC. The chain has TRBV24-1 and TRBJ2-1; no clear D gene. The CDR3 covers 13 residues. Per germline, CDR1 KGHDR and CDR2 SFDVKD. V dropped 4 bases and J dropped 5 bases, with 8 bases sitting between them.

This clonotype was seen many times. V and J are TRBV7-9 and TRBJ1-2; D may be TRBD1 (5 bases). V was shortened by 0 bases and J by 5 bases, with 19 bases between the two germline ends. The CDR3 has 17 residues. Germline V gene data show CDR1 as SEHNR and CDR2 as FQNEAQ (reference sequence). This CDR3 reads CASSLAGEASTEYGYTF. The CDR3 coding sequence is TGTGCCAGCAGCTTAGCAGGGGAGGCCTCTACCGAATATGGCTACACCTTC.

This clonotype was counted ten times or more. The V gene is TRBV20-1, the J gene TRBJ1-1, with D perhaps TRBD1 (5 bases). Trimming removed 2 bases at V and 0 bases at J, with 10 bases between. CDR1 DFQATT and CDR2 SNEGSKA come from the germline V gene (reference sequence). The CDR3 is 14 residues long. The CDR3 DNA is TGCAGTGCTAGATCCGGGGGTGTGAACACTGAAGCTTTCTTT. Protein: CSARSGGVNTEAFF.

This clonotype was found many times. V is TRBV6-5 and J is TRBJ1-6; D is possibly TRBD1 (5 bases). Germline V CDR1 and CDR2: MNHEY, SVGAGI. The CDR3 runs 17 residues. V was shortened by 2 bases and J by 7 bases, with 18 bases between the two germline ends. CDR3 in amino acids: CASSYLRGDLENSPLHF. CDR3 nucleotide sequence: TGTGCCAGCAGTTACCTACGCGGGGACTTGGAAAATTCACCCCTCCACTTT.

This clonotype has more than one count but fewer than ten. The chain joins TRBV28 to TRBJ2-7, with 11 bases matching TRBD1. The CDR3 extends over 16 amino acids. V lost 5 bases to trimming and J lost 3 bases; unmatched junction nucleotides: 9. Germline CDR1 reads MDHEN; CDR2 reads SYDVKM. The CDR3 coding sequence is TGTGCCAGCAGTAGAACCCCGGGACAGGGGGTCTACGAGCAGTACGTC. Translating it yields CASSRTPGQGVYEQYV.

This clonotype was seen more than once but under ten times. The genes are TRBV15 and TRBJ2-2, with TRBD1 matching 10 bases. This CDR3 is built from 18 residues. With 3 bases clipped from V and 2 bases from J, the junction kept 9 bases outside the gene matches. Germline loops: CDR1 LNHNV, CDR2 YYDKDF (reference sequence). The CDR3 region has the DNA TGTGCCACCAGCAGTTCAGGGGGACAGGGGTTCAACACCGGGGAGCTGTTTTTT. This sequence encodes CATSSSGGQGFNTGELFF. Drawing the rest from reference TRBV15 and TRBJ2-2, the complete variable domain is DAMVIQNPRYQVTQFGKPVTLSCSQTLNHNVMYWYQQKSSQAPKLLFHYYDKDFNNEADTPDNFQSRRPNTSFCFLDIRSPGLGDTAMYLCATSSSGGQGFNTGELFFGEGSRLTVL.

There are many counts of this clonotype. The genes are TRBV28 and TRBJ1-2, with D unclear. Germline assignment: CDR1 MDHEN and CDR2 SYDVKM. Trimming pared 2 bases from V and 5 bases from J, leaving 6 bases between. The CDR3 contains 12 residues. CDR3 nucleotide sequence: TGTGCCAGCAGTTTAAATCTGTATGGCTACACCTTC. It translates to CASSLNLYGYTF.

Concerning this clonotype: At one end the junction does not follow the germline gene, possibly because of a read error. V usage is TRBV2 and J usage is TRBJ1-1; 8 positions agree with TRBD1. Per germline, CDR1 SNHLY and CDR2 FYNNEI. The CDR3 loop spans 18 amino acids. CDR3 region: CTSSLRVGTGLPNTEAFF. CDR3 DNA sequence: TGTACCAGCAGTTTAAGGGTTGGGACAGGACTGCCGAACACTGAAGCTTTCTTT.

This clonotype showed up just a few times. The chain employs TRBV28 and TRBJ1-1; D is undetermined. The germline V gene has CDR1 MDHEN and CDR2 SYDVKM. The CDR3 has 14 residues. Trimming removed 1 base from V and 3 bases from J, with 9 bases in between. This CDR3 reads CASSLFDEDTEAFF. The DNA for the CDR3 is TGTGCCAGCAGTTTATTTGATGAGGACACTGAAGCTTTCTTT.

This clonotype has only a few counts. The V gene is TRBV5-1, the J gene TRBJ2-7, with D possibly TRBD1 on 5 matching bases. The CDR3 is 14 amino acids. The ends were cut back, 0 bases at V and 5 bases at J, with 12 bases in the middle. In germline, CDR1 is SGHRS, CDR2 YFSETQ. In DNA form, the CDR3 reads TGCGCCAGCAGCTTGGCTTCAGGGTCCCACGAGCAGTACTTC. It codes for CASSLASGSHEQYF.

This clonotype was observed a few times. The CDR3 DNA reads as TGTGCCACCAGTGAACCTGACAGGGGTGAAGGCTACACCTTC. The encoded protein is CATSEPDRGEGYTF. The chain joins TRBV24-1 to TRBJ1-2, with 8 positions matching TRBD1. Germline CDR1 and CDR2: KGHDR and SFDVKD. CDR3 length: 14 residues. With V trimmed by 4 bases and J by 8 bases, 8 bases remained unmatched.

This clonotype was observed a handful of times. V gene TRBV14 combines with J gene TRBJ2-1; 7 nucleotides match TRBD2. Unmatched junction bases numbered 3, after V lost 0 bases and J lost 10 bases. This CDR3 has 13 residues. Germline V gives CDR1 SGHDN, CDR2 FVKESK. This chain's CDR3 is CASSQDWEGEQFF. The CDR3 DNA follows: TGTGCCAGCAGCCAAGACTGGGAGGGGGAGCAGTTCTTC.